The 11 T cell receptor beta chains below were found in one sample sequenced in a study of regulatory T cells in long-lasting Graves disease. Documented time point: newly diagnosed GD, antithyroid drugs for less than 3 months. PBMC-derived RNA was used for the TCR library. Building of the TCR beta libraries involved iRepertoire HTBI primers and Arm-PCR of CDR3 regions. TCRdb ran MiXCR on the multiplex PCR reads and lists one entry per CDR3 protein. This table has 250,000 or so distinct CDR3 sequences, 18% appearing once. This sample also belongs to another study, concerning T cells in Graves' hyperthyroidism and ophthalmopathy.

The sequenced sample was peripheral blood mononuclear cells (PBMCs), obtained at new diagnosis, from a patient treated with antithyroid drugs. These TCRs come from a woman in her thirties with Graves disease.

In its sample, this clonotype was seen many times. V gene TRBV3-1 combines with J gene TRBJ1-3; D might be TRBD1 (6 bases). Germline V gene lookup returns CDR1 LGHDT and CDR2 YNNKEL (reference sequence). This CDR3 has 17 residues. The V end lost 3 bases, the J end lost 2 bases, and 17 bases lay between the germline ends. The CDR3 sequence: CASSHPSIKGAGNTIYF. The CDR3, as DNA: TGTGCCAGCAGCCACCCCTCGATAAAGGGGGCTGGAAACACCATATATTTT.

This clonotype was recorded many times. The rearrangement uses TRBV12-3 or TRBV12-4 and TRBJ1-2; 9 bases agree with TRBD1. The trim removed 5 bases at V and 6 bases at J, leaving 13 bases unmatched. The length of the CDR3 is 16 residues. In DNA, the CDR3 is TGTGCCAGCAGTCCACAGGACAGGGGAGGGGCGGATGGCTACACCTTC. This sequence encodes CASSPQDRGGADGYTF.

This clonotype appeared many times. The rearrangement uses TRBV12-3 or TRBV12-4 and TRBJ2-3; D may be TRBD1 (5 bases). The CDR3 runs 14 residues. V was pared by 5 bases and J by 0 bases, with 9 bases between. The CDR3 sequence: CASSPAGSTDTQYF. The CDR3 DNA reads as TGTGCCAGCAGTCCAGCAGGGAGCACAGATACGCAGTATTTT.

Ten or more counts support this clonotype. The chain joins TRBV19 to TRBJ2-3, with 7 bases identical to TRBD1. Per germline, CDR1 LNHDA and CDR2 SQIVND (reference sequence). This CDR3 has 15 residues. V was pared by 7 bases and J by 2 bases, with 9 bases of the junction left unmatched. This CDR3 is CASTAGTDYTDTQYF. CDR3 nucleotides: TGTGCCAGTACAGCCGGGACAGACTACACAGATACGCAGTATTTT.

Ten or more counts support this clonotype. The DNA of the CDR3 is TGTGCCAGCCTCCACGGGACGGGAGATTCACCCCTCCACTTT. This encodes CASLHGTGDSPLHF. This sequence joins TRBV2 and TRBJ1-6, with D perhaps TRBD1 (5 bases). With 8 bases removed from V and 8 bases from J, the gap between germline ends came to 16 bases. This CDR3 is 14 amino acids long. The germline CDR1 and CDR2 sequences are SNHLY and FYNNEI.

This clonotype was observed a handful of times. V and J are TRBV19 and TRBJ1-2; no reliable D call. Germline values: CDR1 LNHDA, CDR2 SQIVND (reference sequence). The CDR3 loop spans 12 amino acids. V shed 6 bases and J shed 8 bases, with 13 bases lying between them. This chain's CDR3 is CASRYQGLGYTF. In DNA form, the CDR3 reads TGTGCCAGTAGATACCAAGGATTGGGCTACACCTTC.

This clonotype was detected ten times or more. The V and J genes are TRBV5-4 and TRBJ2-3; 9 bases fit TRBD2. This CDR3 comprises 16 residues. With V trimmed by 0 bases and J by 5 bases, 7 bases remained unmatched. In germline, CDR1 is SGHNT, CDR2 YYREEE (reference sequence). The CDR3 protein is CASSLVWRGGGDTQYF. The CDR3 nucleotides are TGTGCCAGCAGCTTGGTATGGCGGGGGGGAGGAGATACGCAGTATTTT.

This clonotype was observed a handful of times. The chain carries TRBV9 and TRBJ1-2; no clear D. V was shortened by 0 bases and J by 9 bases, with 18 bases between the two germline ends. CDR3 length: 15 amino acids. Germline-derived CDR1 and CDR2 are SGDLS and YYNGEE. In DNA form, the CDR3 reads TGTGCCAGCAGCGTAGGCGCGGCAGTCCCCCCAAGCTACACCTTC. The encoded protein is CASSVGAAVPPSYTF.

This clonotype was seen ten or more times. The chain combines TRBV12-3 or TRBV12-4 with TRBJ1-4; D not resolved. The V gene lost 6 bases and the J gene lost 6 bases, with 14 bases spanning the gap. There are 14 residues in the CDR3. CDR3 in DNA: TGTGCCAGCAGCCCCAATACGGGTGATGAAAAACTGTTTTTT. This sequence encodes CASSPNTGDEKLFF.

The sample holds many counts of this clonotype. The chain combines TRBV29-1 with TRBJ2-5; D is undetermined. This CDR3 comprises 11 residues. Germline CDR1 and CDR2: SQVTM and ANQGSEA. V shed 4 bases and J shed 5 bases, with 8 bases lying between them. CDR3 amino acids: CSVVGYETQYF. The CDR3 DNA sequence: TGCAGCGTTGTAGGGTACGAGACCCAGTACTTC.

The rearrangement uses TRBV28 and TRBJ2-7, with 14 bases identical to TRBD2. The CDR3 contains 16 residues. CDR1 MDHEN and CDR2 SYDVKM come from the germline V gene. The trim removed 6 bases at V and 2 bases at J, leaving 6 bases unmatched. CDR3 amino acids: CASRSGTSGSAYEQYF. DNA for the CDR3: TGTGCCAGCAGATCAGGGACTAGCGGGAGTGCCTACGAGCAGTACTTC.